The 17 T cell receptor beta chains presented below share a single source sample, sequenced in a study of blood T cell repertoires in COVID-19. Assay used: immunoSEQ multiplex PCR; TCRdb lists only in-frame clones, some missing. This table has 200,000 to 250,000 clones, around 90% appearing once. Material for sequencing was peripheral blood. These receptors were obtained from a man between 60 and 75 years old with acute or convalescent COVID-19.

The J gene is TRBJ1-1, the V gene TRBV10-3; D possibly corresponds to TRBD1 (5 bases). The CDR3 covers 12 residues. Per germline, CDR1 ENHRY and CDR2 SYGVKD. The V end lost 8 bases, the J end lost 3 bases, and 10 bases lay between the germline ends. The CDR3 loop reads CAIGLQDTEAFF. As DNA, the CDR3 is TGTGCCATCGGATTACAGGACACTGAAGCTTTCTTT.

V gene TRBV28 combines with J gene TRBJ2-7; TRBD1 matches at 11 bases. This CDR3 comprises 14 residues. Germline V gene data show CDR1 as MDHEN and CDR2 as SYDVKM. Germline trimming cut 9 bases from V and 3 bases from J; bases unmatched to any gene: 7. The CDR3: CASYSGTGGYEQYF. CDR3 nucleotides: TGTGCCAGTTACTCCGGGACAGGGGGCTACGAGCAGTACTTC.

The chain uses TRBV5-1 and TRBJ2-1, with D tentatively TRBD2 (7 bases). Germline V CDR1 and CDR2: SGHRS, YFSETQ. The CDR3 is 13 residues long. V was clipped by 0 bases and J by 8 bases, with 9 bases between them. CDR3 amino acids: CASSLVGGHEQFF. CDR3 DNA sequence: TGCGCCAGCAGCTTGGTGGGGGGGCATGAGCAGTTCTTC.

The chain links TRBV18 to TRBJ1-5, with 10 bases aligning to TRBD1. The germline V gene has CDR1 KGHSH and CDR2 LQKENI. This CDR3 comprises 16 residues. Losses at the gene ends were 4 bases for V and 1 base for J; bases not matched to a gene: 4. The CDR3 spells CASSLPGQGSNQPQHF. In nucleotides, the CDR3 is TGTGCCAGCTCACTACCGGGACAGGGGAGCAATCAGCCCCAGCATTTT.

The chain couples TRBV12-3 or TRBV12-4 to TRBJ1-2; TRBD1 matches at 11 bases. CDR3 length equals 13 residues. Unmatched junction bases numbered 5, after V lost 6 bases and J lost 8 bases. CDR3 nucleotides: TGTGCCAGCAGACCGGGACAGGGGGGAGGCTACACCTTC. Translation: CASRPGQGGGYTF.

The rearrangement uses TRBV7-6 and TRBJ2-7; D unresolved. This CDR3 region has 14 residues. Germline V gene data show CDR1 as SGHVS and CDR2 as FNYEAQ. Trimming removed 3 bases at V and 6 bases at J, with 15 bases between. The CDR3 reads CASSLPPRYCEQYF. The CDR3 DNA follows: TGTGCCAGCAGCTTGCCACCTCGGTACTGCGAGCAGTACTTC. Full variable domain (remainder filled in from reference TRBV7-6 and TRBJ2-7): GAGVSQSPRYKVTKRGQDVALRCDPISGHVSLYWYRQALGQGPEFLTYFNYEAQQDKSGLPNDRFSAERPEGSISTLTIQRTEQRDSAMYRCASSLPPRYCEQYFGPGTRLTVT.

CDR3 in DNA: TGTGCCAGCAGTGAATACCGGGGGAGCGGTGAGCAGTTCTTC. Protein product: CASSEYRGSGEQFF. The rearrangement joins TRBV6-1 to TRBJ2-1; D is perhaps TRBD2 (6 bases). Germline CDR1 and CDR2: MNHNS and SASEGT. V was clipped by 2 bases and J by 9 bases, with 14 bases between them. The CDR3 is 14 residues long.

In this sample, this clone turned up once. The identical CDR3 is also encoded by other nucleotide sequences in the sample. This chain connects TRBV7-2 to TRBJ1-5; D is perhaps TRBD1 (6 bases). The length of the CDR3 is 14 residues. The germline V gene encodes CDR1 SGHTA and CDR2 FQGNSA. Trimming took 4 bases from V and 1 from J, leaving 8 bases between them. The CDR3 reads CASSSDRSNQPQHF. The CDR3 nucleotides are TGTGCCAGCAGCTCCGACAGGAGCAATCAGCCCCAGCATTTT.

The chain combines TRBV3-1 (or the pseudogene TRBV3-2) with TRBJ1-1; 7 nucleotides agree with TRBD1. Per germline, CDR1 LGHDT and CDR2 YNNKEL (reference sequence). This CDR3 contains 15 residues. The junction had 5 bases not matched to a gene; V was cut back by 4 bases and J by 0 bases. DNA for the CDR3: TGTGCCAGCAGCCTGGGGACAGCGGTGAACACTGAAGCTTTCTTT. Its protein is CASSLGTAVNTEAFF.

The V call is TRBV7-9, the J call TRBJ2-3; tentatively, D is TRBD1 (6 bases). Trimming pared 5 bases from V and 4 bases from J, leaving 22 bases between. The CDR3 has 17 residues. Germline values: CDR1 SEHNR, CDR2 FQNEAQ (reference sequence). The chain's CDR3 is CASSVHRDTSAPDTQYF. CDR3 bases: TGTGCCAGCAGCGTACACCGGGACACCTCGGCCCCAGATACGCAGTATTTT. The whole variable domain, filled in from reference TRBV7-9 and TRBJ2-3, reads DTGVSQNPRHKITKRGQNVTFRCDPISEHNRLYWYRQTLGQGPEFLTYFQNEAQLEKSRLLSDRFSAERPKGSFSTLEIQRTEQGDSAMYLCASSVHRDTSAPDTQYFGPGTRLTVL.

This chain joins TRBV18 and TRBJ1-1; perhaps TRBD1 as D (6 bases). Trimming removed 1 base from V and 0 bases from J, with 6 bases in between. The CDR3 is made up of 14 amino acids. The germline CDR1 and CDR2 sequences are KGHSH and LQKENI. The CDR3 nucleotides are TGTGCCAGCTCACCACAGGGGGTGAACACTGAAGCTTTCTTT. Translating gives CASSPQGVNTEAFF.

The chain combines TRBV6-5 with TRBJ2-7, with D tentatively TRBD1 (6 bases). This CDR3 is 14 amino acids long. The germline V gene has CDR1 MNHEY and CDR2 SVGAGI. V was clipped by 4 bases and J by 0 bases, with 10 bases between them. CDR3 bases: TGTGCCAGCAGTTTAAGACAGGTCTCCTACGAGCAGTACTTC. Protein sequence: CASSLRQVSYEQYF.

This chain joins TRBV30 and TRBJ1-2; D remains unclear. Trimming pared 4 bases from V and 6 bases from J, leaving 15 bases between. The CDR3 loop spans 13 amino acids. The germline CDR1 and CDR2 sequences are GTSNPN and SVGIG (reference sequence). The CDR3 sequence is CAWIRPDSDGYTF. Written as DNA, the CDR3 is TGTGCCTGGATCCGCCCCGACTCAGATGGCTACACCTTC.

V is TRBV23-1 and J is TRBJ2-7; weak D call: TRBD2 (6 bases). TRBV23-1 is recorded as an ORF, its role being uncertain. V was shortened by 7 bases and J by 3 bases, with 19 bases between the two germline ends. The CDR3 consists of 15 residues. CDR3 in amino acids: CASTRRGIQDYEQYF. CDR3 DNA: TGCGCCAGCACCCGTCGGGGGATACAGGACTACGAGCAGTACTTC.

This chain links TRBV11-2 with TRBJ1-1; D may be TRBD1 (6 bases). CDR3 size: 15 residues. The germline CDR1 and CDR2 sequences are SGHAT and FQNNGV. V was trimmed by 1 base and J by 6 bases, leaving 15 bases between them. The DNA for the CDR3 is TGTGCCAGCAGCTTAGTGGATTATTGGGGGCCTGAAGCTTTCTTT. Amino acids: CASSLVDYWGPEAFF.

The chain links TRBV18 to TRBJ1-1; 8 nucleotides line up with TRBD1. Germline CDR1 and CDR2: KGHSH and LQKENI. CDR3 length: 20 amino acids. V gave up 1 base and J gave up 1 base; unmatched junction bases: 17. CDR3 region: CASSPRGLQGAILGNTEAFF. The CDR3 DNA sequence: TGTGCCAGCTCACCACGGGGCCTGCAGGGGGCAATACTGGGGAACACTGAAGCTTTCTTT.

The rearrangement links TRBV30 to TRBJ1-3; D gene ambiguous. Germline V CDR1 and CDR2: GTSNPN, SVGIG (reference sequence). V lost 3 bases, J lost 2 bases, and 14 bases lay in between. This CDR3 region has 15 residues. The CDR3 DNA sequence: TGTGCCTGGAGCGCCCCGGGTTGGGCTGGAAACACCATATATTTT. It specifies CAWSAPGWAGNTIYF.